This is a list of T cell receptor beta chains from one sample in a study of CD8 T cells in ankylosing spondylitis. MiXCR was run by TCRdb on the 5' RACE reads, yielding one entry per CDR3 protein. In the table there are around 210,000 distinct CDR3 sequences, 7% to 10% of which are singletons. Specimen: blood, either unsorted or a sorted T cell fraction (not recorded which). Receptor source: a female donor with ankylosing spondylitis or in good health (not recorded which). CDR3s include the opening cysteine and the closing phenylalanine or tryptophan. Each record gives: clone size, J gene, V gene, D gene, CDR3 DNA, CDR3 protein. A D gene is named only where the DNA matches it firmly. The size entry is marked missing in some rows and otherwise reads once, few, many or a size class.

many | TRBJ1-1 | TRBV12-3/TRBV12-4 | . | TGTGCCAGCAGTTTCGGGGTAACTGAAGCTTTCTTT | CASSFGVTEAFF
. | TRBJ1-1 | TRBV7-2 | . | TGTGCCAGCAGCTCCACTACAGGGAACACTGTAGCTTTCTTT | CASSSTTGNTVAFF
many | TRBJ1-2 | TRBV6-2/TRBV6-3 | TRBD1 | TGTGCCAGCAGTTTGGGACAGGGAAGTTACGGGGGCTACACCTTC | CASSLGQGSYGGYTF
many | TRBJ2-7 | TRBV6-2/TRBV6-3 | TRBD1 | TGTGCCAGCTTACCGGCGAAACAGGGGTTCGTTGGCGAGCAGTACTTC | CASLPAKQGFVGEQYF
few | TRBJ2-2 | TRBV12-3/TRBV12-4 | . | TGTGCCAGCAGTTTAGCGCCGGGCACAAACACCGGGGAGCTGTTTTTT | CASSLAPGTNTGELFF
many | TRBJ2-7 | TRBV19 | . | TGTGCCAGTAGTAACCCGACAGTGAGCGAGCAGTACTTC | CASSNPTVSEQYF
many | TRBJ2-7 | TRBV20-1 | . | TGCAGTGCTAGATCCCAGTCGCAGTACTACGAGCAGTACTTC | CSARSQSQYYEQYF
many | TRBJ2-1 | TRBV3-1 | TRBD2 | TGTGCCAGCAGCCCGTATAGCGGGGGCTACAATGAGCAGTTCTTC | CASSPYSGGYNEQFF
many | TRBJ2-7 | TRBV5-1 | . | TGCGCCACAGAGAACGAGCAGTACTTC | CATENEQYF
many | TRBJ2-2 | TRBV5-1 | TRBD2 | TGCGCCAGTATGACTAGCGGTAACACCGGGGAGCTGTTTTTT | CASMTSGNTGELFF
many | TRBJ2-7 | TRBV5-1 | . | TGCGCCAGCAGCTGGGACCGAGACGACGAGCAGTACTTC | CASSWDRDDEQYF
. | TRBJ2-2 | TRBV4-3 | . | TGCGCCAGCAGCCAAGATCTGGCGGGCGGGGAGCTGTTTTTT | CASSQDLAGGELFF
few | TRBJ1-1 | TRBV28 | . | TGTGCCAGCAGTTATGGTGGGGCCGGCGGGACTGAAGCTTTCTTT | CASSYGGAGGTEAFF
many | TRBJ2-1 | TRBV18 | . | TGTGCCAGCTCACCGGAATCACCAGCCTTTAACAATGAGCAGTTCTTC | CASSPESPAFNNEQFF
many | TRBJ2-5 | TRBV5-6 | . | TGTGCCAGCAGTTATACAGGGCCCCAAGAGACCCAGTACTTC | CASSYTGPQETQYF
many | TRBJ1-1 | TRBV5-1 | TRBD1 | TGCGCCAGCAGCTCCAGGGGGTCGAACACTGAAGCTTTCTTT | CASSSRGSNTEAFF
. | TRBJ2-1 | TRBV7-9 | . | TGTGCCAGCAGCTTAGTGCCGGACGGTCACAATGAGCAGTTCTTC | CASSLVPDGHNEQFF
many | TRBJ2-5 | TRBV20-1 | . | TGCAGTGCCTGGACCGGGGGAAGAGAGACCCAGTACTTC | CSAWTGGRETQYF
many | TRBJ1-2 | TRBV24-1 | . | TGTGCCACCAGTCACACAGTATACTATGGCTACACCTTC | CATSHTVYYGYTF